Below are 32 T cell receptor beta chains sequenced from a single sample in a study of graft-versus-host responses after intestinal transplantation. The protocol was immunoSEQ multiplex PCR, while the TCRdb copy is restricted to in-frame clones and leaves out a portion. The sample records approximately 12,000 clones, roughly 93% being singletons. The input for sequencing was PBMCs, taken 109 to 110 days after intestinal transplant. The receptors originated from a human patient who received an intestinal transplant, so some T cells may come from the graft donor.

V gene TRBV6-5 combines with J gene TRBJ2-7, with D unclear. Germline V gene lookup returns CDR1 MNHEY and CDR2 SVGAGI. CDR3 size: 12 residues. Trimming cost V 4 bases and J 2 bases, with 6 bases left between them. The CDR3 loop is CASSSTTYEQYF. CDR3 DNA: TGTGCCAGCAGTTCCACGACCTACGAGCAGTACTTC.

The gene calls are TRBV4-2 and TRBJ2-5; 14 bases align to TRBD2. The CDR3 extends over 18 amino acids. Germline values: CDR1 LGHNA, CDR2 YNFKEQ. With V trimmed by 1 base and J by 2 bases, 6 bases remained unmatched. CDR3 sequence reads: CASSQGGLAGDWQETQYF. CDR3 coding DNA: TGTGCCAGCAGCCAAGGGGGACTAGCGGGGGATTGGCAAGAGACCCAGTACTTC.

V gene TRBV9 combines with J gene TRBJ2-6; the match to TRBD1 covers 7 bases. The CDR3 runs 16 residues. Unmatched junction bases numbered 2, after V lost 0 bases and J lost 2 bases. Per germline, CDR1 SGDLS and CDR2 YYNGEE. As DNA, the CDR3 is TGTGCCAGCAGCGTAGCTACAGGGGCTGGGGCCAACGTCCTGACTTTC. Translated: CASSVATGAGANVLTF. Full variable domain (missing parts from reference TRBV9 and TRBJ2-6): DSGVTQTPKHLITATGQRVTLRCSPRSGDLSVYWYQQSLDQGLQFLIQYYNGEERAKGNILERFSAQQFPDLHSELNLSSLELGDSALYFCASSVATGAGANVLTFGAGSRLTVL.

This clone was seen once. This chain connects TRBV7-5 to TRBJ2-7. TRBV7-5 constitutes a pseudogene. The length of the CDR3 is 15 residues. The CDR3: CVRSLEASPPYEQYF. The CDR3, as DNA: TGTGTCAGAAGCTTAGAGGCCTCTCCTCCCTACGAGCAGTACTTC.

This chain uses TRBV28 with TRBJ1-2; 8 bases align to TRBD1. CDR1 and CDR2 from the germline V gene are MDHEN and SYDVKM. The CDR3 has 14 residues. CDR3 DNA sequence: TGTGCGGTGGACAGGGCGAATCCTAACTATGGCTACACCTTC. Residues: CAVDRANPNYGYTF.

The chain recombines TRBV27 with TRBJ2-1, with D possibly TRBD1 on 6 matching bases. This CDR3 has 17 amino acids. The germline V and J ends were trimmed by 5 bases and 0 bases, with 17 bases remaining between them. The V gene's germline CDR1 is MNHEY and CDR2 SMNVEV (reference sequence). The CDR3 is CASSPPDSPSSYNEQFF. CDR3 nucleotides: TGTGCCAGCAGTCCCCCGGACAGCCCGAGCTCCTACAATGAGCAGTTCTTC.

In its sample, this clone was seen once. The rearrangement links TRBV7-9 to TRBJ2-7; 13 nucleotides agree with TRBD2. The ends lost 5 bases at V and 1 base at J; junction bases unmatched: 11. Per the germline V gene, CDR1 is SEHNR and CDR2 is FQNEAQ (reference sequence). The CDR3 consists of 18 residues. The CDR3 sequence is CASSPGTSGIARSYEQYF. The CDR3 coding sequence is TGTGCCAGCAGCCCCGGGACTAGCGGGATAGCTAGGTCCTACGAGCAGTACTTC.

CDR3 DNA sequence: TGTGCCAGCAGTCCTAGAGGACAGGGCTGGTTCTTC. Encoded protein: CASSPRGQGWFF. The genes are TRBV6-6 and TRBJ2-1; 8 bases agree with TRBD1. J lost 15 bases, V lost 5 bases, and 9 bases had no gene match. Per the germline V gene, CDR1 is MNHNY and CDR2 is SVGAGI (reference sequence). This CDR3 region has 12 residues.

The chain links TRBV6-5 to TRBJ2-7; D gene unclear. With 2 bases removed from V and 2 bases from J, the gap between germline ends came to 10 bases. Germline assignment: CDR1 MNHEY and CDR2 SVGAGI. There are 14 residues in the CDR3. CDR3 amino acids: CASSYKGGPYEQYF. In nucleotides, the CDR3 is TGTGCCAGCAGTTACAAGGGTGGACCCTACGAGCAGTACTTC.

V usage is TRBV6-1 and J usage is TRBJ2-1, with TRBD2 as a possible D gene (6 bases). The length of the CDR3 is 13 residues. Germline V CDR1 and CDR2: MNHNS, SASEGT. The V end lost 4 bases, the J end lost 9 bases, and 13 bases lay between the germline ends. The CDR3 coding sequence is TGTGCCAGCAGTGGACTAGGCATTGGTGAGCAGTTCTTC. This translates into CASSGLGIGEQFF.

The rearrangement links TRBV30 to TRBJ2-7, with 7 bases aligning to TRBD1. CDR3 length equals 13 residues. Germline-derived CDR1 and CDR2 are GTSNPN and SVGIG (reference sequence). Unmatched junction bases numbered 8, after V lost 4 bases and J lost 5 bases. In nucleotides, the CDR3 is TGTGCCTGGAACCAGGGGGTCTCGGACGAGCAGTACTTC. Its protein is CAWNQGVSDEQYF.

The V and J genes are TRBV4-1 and TRBJ2-1; 11 nucleotides agree with TRBD2. The length of the CDR3 is 16 residues. Germline V gene lookup returns CDR1 MGHRA and CDR2 YSYEKL. V lost 1 base to trimming and J lost 5 bases; unmatched junction nucleotides: 4. CDR3 region: CASSQAGTSGHNEQFF. CDR3 DNA: TGCGCCAGCAGCCAAGCGGGGACTAGCGGCCACAATGAGCAGTTCTTC.

CDR3 in amino acids: CASSPISEGGDTEAFF. For the CDR3, the DNA is TGTGCCAGTTCTCCGATTAGCGAGGGGGGTGACACTGAAGCTTTCTTT. V gene TRBV19 combines with J gene TRBJ1-1; TRBD1 might be the D (6 bases). Germline CDR1 and CDR2: LNHDA and SQIVND (reference sequence). V was clipped by 8 bases and J by 3 bases, with 22 bases between them. The CDR3 loop spans 16 amino acids.

The rearrangement uses TRBV7-9 and TRBJ2-7; 7 bases fit TRBD1. Germline values: CDR1 SEHNR, CDR2 FQNEAQ (reference sequence). The CDR3 contains 14 residues. The V segment lost 9 bases and the J segment 2 bases; nucleotides outside the gene matches: 10. DNA of the CDR3: TGTGCCAGTCAAGAGGTAGGGACAGCCTACGAGCAGTACTTC. It is translated as CASQEVGTAYEQYF. Combining the CDR3 with reference TRBV7-9 and TRBJ2-7 gives the whole variable domain DTGVSQNPRHKITKRGQNVTFRCDPISEHNRLYWYRQTLGQGPEFLTYFQNEAQLEKSRLLSDRFSAERPKGSFSTLEIQRTEQGDSAMYLCASQEVGTAYEQYFGPGTRLTVT.

The chain employs TRBV5-1 and TRBJ2-2; D is uncertain. Germline V gene data show CDR1 as SGHRS and CDR2 as YFSETQ. CDR3 length: 16 residues. V lost 4 bases and J lost 4, with 17 bases in between. The CDR3 sequence: CASSMAIATGTGELFF. DNA for the CDR3: TGCGCCAGCAGCATGGCAATAGCCACGGGCACCGGGGAGCTGTTTTTT.

V usage is TRBV11-2 and J usage is TRBJ2-1; 13 nucleotides align to TRBD2. The V segment lost 6 bases and the J segment 8 bases; nucleotides outside the gene matches: 13. Germline CDR1 SGHAT, CDR2 FQNNGV. This CDR3 is built from 17 residues. The CDR3 reads CASRTGTSGTGGDEQFF. For the CDR3, the DNA is TGTGCCAGCAGGACCGGGACTAGCGGGACAGGGGGAGATGAGCAGTTCTTC.

The V and J genes are TRBV5-8 and TRBJ1-1; D not certain. V gave up 4 bases and J gave up 0 bases, with 7 bases separating them. The CDR3 extends over 13 amino acids. Looked up from germline, CDR1 is SGHTS and CDR2 is YDEGEE. The CDR3 here is CASSPDLNTEAFF. The CDR3 nucleotides read TGTGCCAGCAGCCCCGACCTGAACACTGAAGCTTTCTTT.

The V and J genes are TRBV25-1 and TRBJ2-3; no firm D call. With 3 bases removed from V and 3 bases from J, the gap between germline ends came to 7 bases. Germline CDR1 is MGHDK and CDR2 is SYGVNS. There are 13 residues in the CDR3. CDR3 DNA sequence: TGTGCCAGCAGTGAGGATAATACAGATACGCAGTATTTT. Its protein product is CASSEDNTDTQYF.

The CDR3 DNA sequence: TGTGCCAGCAGCGGGACTAGTTCAGATACGCAGTATTTT. Encoded protein: CASSGTSSDTQYF. The rearrangement links TRBV11-2 to TRBJ2-3; 8 nucleotides match TRBD2. Germline V lookup: CDR1 SGHAT, CDR2 FQNNGV. V lost 5 bases and J lost 4; bases outside the gene matches: 2. The length of the CDR3 is 13 residues.

The rearrangement joins TRBV5-1 to TRBJ2-5, with 7 bases that match TRBD2. After removal of 0 bases from V and 4 bases from J, the junction contained 6 bases not matched to a gene. Germline CDR1 reads SGHRS; CDR2 reads YFSETQ. CDR3 length equals 15 residues. The CDR3 DNA follows: TGCGCCAGCAGCTTGGTTTCGGGGGAGGGAGAGACCCAGTACTTC. Translated, it gives CASSLVSGEGETQYF. Looking up the rest from reference TRBV5-1 and TRBJ2-5 gives the full variable domain: KAGVTQTPRYLIKTRGQQVTLSCSPISGHRSVSWYQQTPGQGLQFLFEYFSETQRNKGNFPGRFSGRQFSNSRSEMNVSTLELGDSALYLCASSLVSGEGETQYFGPGTRLLVL.

This chain links TRBV9 with TRBJ2-2, with D unclear. The CDR3 loop spans 14 amino acids. Germline assignment: CDR1 SGDLS and CDR2 YYNGEE. The V end was cut by 0 bases, the J end by 8 bases, with 11 bases between. CDR3 bases: TGTGCCAGCAGCGTAGCAACGGGTGAGGGGGAGCTGTTTTTT. This translates into CASSVATGEGELFF.

CDR3 sequence (DNA): TGTGCCAGCAGCTGGTCCCTTAAAGGACAGGCTACAGATACGCAGTATTTT. Residues: CASSWSLKGQATDTQYF. The chain recombines TRBV7-2 with TRBJ2-3; TRBD1 agrees at 7 bases. Germline V CDR1 and CDR2: SGHTA, FQGNSA. The length of the CDR3 is 17 residues. Unmatched junction bases numbered 13, after V lost 4 bases and J lost 3 bases.

This clone came up once. The chain combines TRBV11-3 with TRBJ2-1, with D tentatively TRBD2 (5 bases). CDR1 SGHNT and CDR2 YENEEA come from the germline V gene. Trimming pared 0 bases from V and 0 bases from J, leaving 9 bases between. The CDR3 is 16 residues long. This CDR3 reads CASSLDPGSSYNEQFF. CDR3 nucleotides: TGTGCCAGCAGCTTAGATCCGGGGAGCTCCTACAATGAGCAGTTCTTC.

The sample holds one count of this clone. In DNA form, the CDR3 reads TGTGCCAGCAGTGAAGACAGGGGGCGGGAGACTGAAGCTTTCTTT. Residues: CASSEDRGRETEAFF. J is TRBJ1-1 and V is TRBV2, with TRBD1 matching over 9 bases. The V gene's germline CDR1 is SNHLY and CDR2 FYNNEI. There are 15 residues in the CDR3. V lost 1 base and J lost 5; bases outside the gene matches: 5.

The rearrangement joins TRBV4-1 to TRBJ1-5, with D uncertain. Between the trimmed V and J ends, which lost 0 bases and 9 bases, there was a span of 12 bases. Germline CDR1 MGHRA, CDR2 YSYEKL. The CDR3 is 14 amino acids. The CDR3 DNA reads as TGCGCCAGCAGCCAAGATCCGGGAGCGAGGCCCCAGCATTTT. It encodes CASSQDPGARPQHF.

The chain couples TRBV19 to TRBJ2-5; TRBD1 or TRBD2 may be the D gene (5 bases each). V dropped 5 bases and J dropped 5 bases, with 15 bases sitting between them. The germline V gene has CDR1 LNHDA and CDR2 SQIVND (reference sequence). CDR3 length equals 14 residues. This CDR3 is CASSRQGEGETQYF. The CDR3 DNA sequence: TGTGCCAGTAGTCGGCAGGGCGAGGGGGAGACCCAGTACTTC. The full variable domain, with the rest looked up from reference TRBV19 and TRBJ2-5, is DGGITQSPKYLFRKEGQNVTLSCEQNLNHDAMYWYRQDPGQGLRLIYYSQIVNDFQKGDIAEGYSVSREKKESFPLTVTSAQKNPTAFYLCASSRQGEGETQYFGPGTRLLVL.

This chain joins TRBV6-1 and TRBJ2-7; 7 bases agree with TRBD1. From germline, CDR1 is MNHNS and CDR2 SASEGT. The CDR3 is 15 amino acids. The V segment lost 6 bases and the J segment 4 bases; nucleotides outside the gene matches: 12. The CDR3 reads CASSEPGQRPYEQYF. The CDR3 region has the DNA TGTGCCAGCAGCGAACCGGGACAGCGACCTTACGAGCAGTACTTC.

The J gene is TRBJ2-2, the V gene TRBV4-1; either TRBD1 or TRBD2 may supply D (5 bases each). The CDR3 is 16 residues long. CDR1 and CDR2 from the germline V gene are MGHRA and YSYEKL. Trimming cost V 0 bases and J 2 bases, with 10 bases left between them. CDR3 in amino acids: CASSQEGDRNTGELFF. CDR3 bases: TGCGCCAGCAGCCAAGAGGGGGACCGAAACACCGGGGAGCTGTTTTTT.

This sequence joins TRBV6-6 and TRBJ2-7; tentatively, D is TRBD1 (6 bases). V lost 6 bases and J 2 bases, leaving 14 bases between the germline ends. This CDR3 is built from 14 residues. Looked up from germline, CDR1 is MNHNY and CDR2 is SVGAGI (reference sequence). CDR3 in amino acids: CASSSRGTAYEQYF. The CDR3 coding sequence is TGTGCCAGCAGCTCAAGGGGGACCGCCTACGAGCAGTACTTC.

DNA for the CDR3: TGTGCCAGCAGCGCCCAAATAACTAGCGGGAGTGGGGTTGAGCAGTTCTTC. It yields the protein CASSAQITSGSGVEQFF. The chain couples TRBV9 to TRBJ2-1; 11 bases are a match to TRBD2. Trimming removed 3 bases from V and 9 bases from J; junction bases left unmatched: 14. Looked up from germline, CDR1 is SGDLS and CDR2 is YYNGEE. The CDR3 covers 17 residues. Full variable domain (remainder filled in from reference TRBV9 and TRBJ2-1): DSGVTQTPKHLITATGQRVTLRCSPRSGDLSVYWYQQSLDQGLQFLIQYYNGEERAKGNILERFSAQQFPDLHSELNLSSLELGDSALYFCASSAQITSGSGVEQFFGPGTRLTVL.

This clone was observed once. The chain uses TRBV27 and TRBJ2-5; D assignment may be TRBD1 or TRBD2 (5 bases each). Germline CDR1 and CDR2: MNHEY and SMNVEV (reference sequence). Trimming took off 8 bases at V and 5 bases at J, with 12 bases between the two ends. The CDR3 is 12 residues long. The CDR3 spells CASGPEGETQYF. The CDR3 nucleotides are TGTGCCAGCGGACCCGAGGGGGAGACCCAGTACTTC.

This clone has only one observation. This sequence joins TRBV28 and TRBJ2-7, with D tentatively TRBD1 (5 bases). Germline V gene data show CDR1 as MDHEN and CDR2 as SYDVKM. The CDR3 covers 17 residues. V was pared by 2 bases and J by 0 bases, with 17 bases between. The CDR3 region is CASSLARQSESSYEQYF. The CDR3 DNA reads as TGTGCCAGCAGTTTAGCCCGACAGTCCGAGAGCTCCTACGAGCAGTACTTC.